This paragraph covers one T cell receptor (beta chain) sequence. The V gene's germline CDR1 is SGHVS and CDR2 FQNEAQ. Trimming stripped 0 bases from V and 7 bases from J, with 2 bases between. The CDR3 has 11 residues. This record comes from a study of cytomegalovirus exposure and HLA in healthy donors. It was with 60 Vbeta and 13 Jbeta primers that the PCR ran. TCRdb keeps only in-frame clones here, not all; method: immunoSEQ multiplex PCR. The sample yields approximately 120,000 clones, 77% seen once. Material for sequencing was PBMCs. The chain recombines TRBV7-8 with TRBJ2-3; D unclear. The sequence derives from a middle-aged man in good health and CMV-seropositive. CDR3 region: CASSLANTQYF. The CDR3 nucleotides are TGTGCCAGCAGCTTAGCTAATACGCAGTATTTT.